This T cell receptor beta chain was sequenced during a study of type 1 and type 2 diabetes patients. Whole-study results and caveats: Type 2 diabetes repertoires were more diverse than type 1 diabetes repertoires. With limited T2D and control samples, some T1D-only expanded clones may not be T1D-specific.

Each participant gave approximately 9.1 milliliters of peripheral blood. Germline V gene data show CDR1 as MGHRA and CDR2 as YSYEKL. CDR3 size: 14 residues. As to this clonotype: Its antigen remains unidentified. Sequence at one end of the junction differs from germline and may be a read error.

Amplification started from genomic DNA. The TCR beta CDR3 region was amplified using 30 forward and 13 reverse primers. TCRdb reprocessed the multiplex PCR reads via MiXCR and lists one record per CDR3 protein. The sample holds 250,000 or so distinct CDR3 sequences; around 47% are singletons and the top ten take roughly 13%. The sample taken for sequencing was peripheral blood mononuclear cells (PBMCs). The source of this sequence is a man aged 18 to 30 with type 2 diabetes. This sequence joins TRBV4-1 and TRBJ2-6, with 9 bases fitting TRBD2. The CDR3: CASSHKRGDNVLTF. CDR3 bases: TGCGCCAGCAGCCACAAGCGGGGGGACAACGTCCTGACTTTC.